These T cell receptor beta chains were read from a single sample in a study of beta chain features in type 1 diabetes. Sequenced by immunoSEQ multiplex PCR; TCRdb stores in-frame clones only, minus some. Here the sample spans around 190,000 clones, about 13% being singletons. Sequenced material: central memory CD4+ T cells from blood. The receptors were sampled from a woman between 18 and 30 years old in good health. Each CDR3 is given with its conserved first and last residue. A D gene is named only where the DNA matches it firmly. Clone size appears in some rows only: once, few, many, or a class for an expanded clone.

v_gene: TRBV9
d_gene: TRBD2
j_gene: TRBJ2-1
abundance: few
CDR3nt: TGTGCCAGCCACGTCGAGCGGGAAAACAATGAGCAGTTCTTC
CDR3aa: CASHVERENNEQFF

v_gene: TRBV29-1
d_gene: NA
j_gene: TRBJ2-7
abundance: NA
CDR3nt: TGCAGCGTCGTGAGCGGGACAAATAACTACGAGCAGTACTTC
CDR3aa: CSVVSGTNNYEQYF

v_gene: TRBV6-5
d_gene: NA
j_gene: TRBJ1-1
abundance: NA
CDR3nt: TGTGCCAGCAGTTGGCGAGGGAGCGCTTTCTTT
CDR3aa: CASSWRGSAFF

v_gene: TRBV30
d_gene: TRBD2
j_gene: TRBJ2-1
abundance: NA
CDR3nt: TGTGCCTGGAGTAAGGGACTAAGCCTCAATGAGCAGTTCTTC
CDR3aa: CAWSKGLSLNEQFF

v_gene: TRBV28
d_gene: TRBD1
j_gene: TRBJ2-1
abundance: NA
CDR3nt: TGTGCCAGCAAGGGACAGAACCTAGGTAATGAGCAGTTCTTC
CDR3aa: CASKGQNLGNEQFF

v_gene: TRBV18
d_gene: TRBD1
j_gene: TRBJ1-5
abundance: many
CDR3nt: TGTGCCAGCTCCCTGGACAGGATAAGCAATCAGCCCCAGCATTTT
CDR3aa: CASSLDRISNQPQHF

v_gene: TRBV29-1
d_gene: NA
j_gene: TRBJ1-4
abundance: few
CDR3nt: TGCAGCGTTGGGACAGTATATGAAAAACTGTTTTTT
CDR3aa: CSVGTVYEKLFF

v_gene: TRBV14
d_gene: TRBD2
j_gene: TRBJ2-3
abundance: few
CDR3nt: TGTGCCAGTTCCCGACTAGCGCAAAGGATGGGCACAGATACGCAGTATTTT
CDR3aa: CASSRLAQRMGTDTQYF

v_gene: TRBV5-4
d_gene: TRBD2
j_gene: TRBJ2-3
abundance: NA
CDR3nt: TGTGCCAGCAGCCCGAGCGGGAGGCGCACAGATACGCAGTATTTT
CDR3aa: CASSPSGRRTDTQYF

v_gene: TRBV28
d_gene: TRBD1
j_gene: TRBJ1-2
abundance: NA
CDR3nt: TGTGCCAGCAGTTTGGTACAGGGGGCGCGGGGCTACACCTTC
CDR3aa: CASSLVQGARGYTF

v_gene: TRBV4-1
d_gene: NA
j_gene: TRBJ2-7
abundance: few
CDR3nt: TGCGCCAGCAGCCAAGGTCATTCAGGTACCTACGAGCAGTACTTC
CDR3aa: CASSQGHSGTYEQYF

v_gene: TRBV11-2
d_gene: TRBD1
j_gene: TRBJ2-2
abundance: NA
CDR3nt: TGTGCCAGCAGCTCCGGACAGGGGGAAACCGGGGAGCTGTTTTTT
CDR3aa: CASSSGQGETGELFF

v_gene: TRBV9
d_gene: NA
j_gene: TRBJ2-5
abundance: few
CDR3nt: TGTGCCAGCAGCCCAGGGGAACAGACCCAGTACTTC
CDR3aa: CASSPGEQTQYF

v_gene: TRBV25-1
d_gene: NA
j_gene: TRBJ1-2
abundance: few
CDR3nt: TGTGCCAGCAGACAGAACTATGGCTACACCTTC
CDR3aa: CASRQNYGYTF

v_gene: TRBV19
d_gene: NA
j_gene: TRBJ2-1
abundance: few
CDR3nt: TGTGCCAGTAGTCCCGGGGTGGGCTCCTACAATGAGCAGTTCTTC
CDR3aa: CASSPGVGSYNEQFF

v_gene: TRBV5-1
d_gene: NA
j_gene: TRBJ2-4
abundance: NA
CDR3nt: TGCGCCAGCAGCTTGGCTCCCAGCGGCGAGGCCGGAGTGTACATTCAGTACTTC
CDR3aa: CASSLAPSGEAGVYIQYF

v_gene: TRBV5-1
d_gene: TRBD2
j_gene: TRBJ2-1
abundance: NA
CDR3nt: TGCGCCAGCAGCTTTGGAGCGGGAGAACGGAATGAGCAGTTCTTC
CDR3aa: CASSFGAGERNEQFF

v_gene: TRBV19
d_gene: NA
j_gene: TRBJ2-6
abundance: NA
CDR3nt: TGTGCCAGTAACATGGTGGGCAAACCCTCTGGGGCCAACGTCCTGACTTTC
CDR3aa: CASNMVGKPSGANVLTF

v_gene: TRBV10-3
d_gene: TRBD1
j_gene: TRBJ2-3
abundance: many
CDR3nt: TGTGCCATCGGACAGGGGGCAACAGATACGCAGTATTTT
CDR3aa: CAIGQGATDTQYF

v_gene: TRBV5-1
d_gene: NA
j_gene: TRBJ1-5
abundance: few
CDR3nt: TGCGCCAGCAGTCCGAGCAGCAATCAGCCCCAGCATTTT
CDR3aa: CASSPSSNQPQHF

v_gene: TRBV5-6
d_gene: NA
j_gene: TRBJ1-1
abundance: NA
CDR3nt: TGTGCCAGCAGCGGAGGTTGGAGGGAAGCCTATAGGGGAGCTTTCTTT
CDR3aa: CASSGGWREAYRGAFF

v_gene: TRBV4-2
d_gene: NA
j_gene: TRBJ1-4
abundance: few
CDR3nt: TGTGCCAGCAGTGGACAGTCTGAAAAACTGTTTTTT
CDR3aa: CASSGQSEKLFF

v_gene: TRBV15
d_gene: TRBD2
j_gene: TRBJ2-7
abundance: few
CDR3nt: TGTGCCACCAGCAGAGGGTCTAGCGGGACCTACGAGCAGTACTTC
CDR3aa: CATSRGSSGTYEQYF

v_gene: TRBV30
d_gene: TRBD1
j_gene: TRBJ1-2
abundance: few
CDR3nt: TGTGCCTGGGGGTCCGGGACAGGGAGGGGCTACACCTTC
CDR3aa: CAWGSGTGRGYTF

v_gene: TRBV7-8
d_gene: NA
j_gene: TRBJ2-1
abundance: few
CDR3nt: TGTGCCAGCAGCTCAAGCGTTAGCTCCTACAATGAGCAGTTCTTC
CDR3aa: CASSSSVSSYNEQFF

v_gene: TRBV14
d_gene: NA
j_gene: TRBJ2-2
abundance: many
CDR3nt: TGTGCCAGCAGCCAGAGGATAAGTGCTACGAACACCGGGGAGCTGTTTTTT
CDR3aa: CASSQRISATNTGELFF

v_gene: TRBV4-3
d_gene: NA
j_gene: TRBJ1-5
abundance: NA
CDR3nt: TGCGCCAGCAGCCTAGACTTAAGCAATCAGCCCCAGCATTTT
CDR3aa: CASSLDLSNQPQHF

v_gene: TRBV18
d_gene: TRBD1
j_gene: TRBJ1-5
abundance: few
CDR3nt: TGTGCCAGCTCACCAGGGACAGGGGATCAGCCCCAGCATTTT
CDR3aa: CASSPGTGDQPQHF